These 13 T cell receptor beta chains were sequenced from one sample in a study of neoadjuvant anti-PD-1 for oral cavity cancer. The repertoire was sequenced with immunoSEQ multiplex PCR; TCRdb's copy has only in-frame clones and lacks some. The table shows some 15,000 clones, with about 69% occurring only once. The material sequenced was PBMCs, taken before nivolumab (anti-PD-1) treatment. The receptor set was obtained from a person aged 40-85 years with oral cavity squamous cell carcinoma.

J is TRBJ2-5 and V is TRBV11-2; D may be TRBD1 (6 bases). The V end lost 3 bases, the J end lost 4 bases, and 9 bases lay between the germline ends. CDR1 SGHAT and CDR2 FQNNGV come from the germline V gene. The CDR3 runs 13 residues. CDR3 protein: CASSFGGLETQYF. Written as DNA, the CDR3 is TGTGCCAGCAGCTTTGGGGGCCTAGAGACCCAGTACTTC.

DNA of the CDR3: TGTGCCAGCAGCCGAGTACAGGGAGAGGGAGAGACCCAGTACTTC. It yields the protein CASSRVQGEGETQYF. The chain carries TRBV7-9 and TRBJ2-5; possibly TRBD1 for D (6 bases). Germline-derived CDR1 and CDR2 are SEHNR and FQNEAQ (reference sequence). The CDR3 loop spans 15 amino acids. Trimming stripped 5 bases from V and 4 bases from J, with 17 bases between.

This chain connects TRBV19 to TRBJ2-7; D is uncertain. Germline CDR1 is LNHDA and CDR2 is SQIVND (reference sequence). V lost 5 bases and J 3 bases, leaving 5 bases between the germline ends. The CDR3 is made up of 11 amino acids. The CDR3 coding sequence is TGTGCCAGTAGTTGGAGCTACGAGCAGTACTTC. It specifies CASSWSYEQYF.

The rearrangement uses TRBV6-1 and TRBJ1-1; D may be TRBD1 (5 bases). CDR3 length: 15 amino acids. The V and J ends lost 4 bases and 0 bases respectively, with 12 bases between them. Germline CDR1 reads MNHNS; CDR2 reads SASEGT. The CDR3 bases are TGTGCCAGCAGTGTTACCGGGACGCTGAACACTGAAGCTTTCTTT. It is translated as CASSVTGTLNTEAFF.

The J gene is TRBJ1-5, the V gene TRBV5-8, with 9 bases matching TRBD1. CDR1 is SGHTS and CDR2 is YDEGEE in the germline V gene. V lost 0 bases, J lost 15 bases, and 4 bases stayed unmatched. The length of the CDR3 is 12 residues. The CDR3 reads CASSLEPGQGHF. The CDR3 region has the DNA TGTGCCAGCAGCTTGGAACCGGGACAGGGGCATTTT.

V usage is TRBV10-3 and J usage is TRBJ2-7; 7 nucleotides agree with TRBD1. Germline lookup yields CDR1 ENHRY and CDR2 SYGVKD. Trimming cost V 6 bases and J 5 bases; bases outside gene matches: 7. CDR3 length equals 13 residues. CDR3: CAISPTGFHEQYF. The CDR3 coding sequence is TGTGCCATCAGCCCGACAGGGTTCCACGAGCAGTACTTC.

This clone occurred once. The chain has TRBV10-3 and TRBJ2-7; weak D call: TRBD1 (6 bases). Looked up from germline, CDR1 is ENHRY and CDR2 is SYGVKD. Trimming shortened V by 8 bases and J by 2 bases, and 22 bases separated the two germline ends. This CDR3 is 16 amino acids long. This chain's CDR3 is CAIQGRRGRPTYEQYF. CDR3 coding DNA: TGTGCCATCCAGGGGAGACGCGGTCGGCCCACCTACGAGCAGTACTTC.

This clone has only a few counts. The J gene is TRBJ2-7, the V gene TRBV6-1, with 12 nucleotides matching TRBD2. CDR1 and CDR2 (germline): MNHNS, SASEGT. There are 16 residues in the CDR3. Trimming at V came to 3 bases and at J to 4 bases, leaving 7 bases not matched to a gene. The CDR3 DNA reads TGTGCCAGCAGTGAGGGGACTAGCGGGTATCAATACGAGCAGTACTTC. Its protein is CASSEGTSGYQYEQYF.

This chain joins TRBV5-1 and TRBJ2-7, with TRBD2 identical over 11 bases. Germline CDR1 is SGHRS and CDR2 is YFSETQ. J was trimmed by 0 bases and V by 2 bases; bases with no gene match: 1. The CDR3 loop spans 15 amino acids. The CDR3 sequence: CASSLTSGSSYEQYF. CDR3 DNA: TGCGCCAGCAGCTTAACTAGCGGGAGCTCCTACGAGCAGTACTTC.

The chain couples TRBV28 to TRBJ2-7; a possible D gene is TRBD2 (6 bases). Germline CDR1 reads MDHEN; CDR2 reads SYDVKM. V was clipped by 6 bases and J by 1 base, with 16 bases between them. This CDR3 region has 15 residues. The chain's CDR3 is CASSPRLGPSYEQYF. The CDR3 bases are TGTGCCAGCAGCCCCCGACTAGGACCATCCTACGAGCAGTACTTC.

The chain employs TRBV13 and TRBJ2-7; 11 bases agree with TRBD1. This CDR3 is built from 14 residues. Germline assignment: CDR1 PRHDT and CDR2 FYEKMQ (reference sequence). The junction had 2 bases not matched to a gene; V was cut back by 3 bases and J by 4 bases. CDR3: CASSLGTGGYEQYF. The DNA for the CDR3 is TGTGCCAGCAGCTTGGGGACAGGGGGGTACGAGCAGTACTTC. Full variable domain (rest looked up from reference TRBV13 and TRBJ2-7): AAGVIQSPRHLIKEKRETATLKCYPIPRHDTVYWYQQGPGQDPQFLISFYEKMQSDKGSIPDRFSAQQFSDYHSELNMSSLELGDSALYFCASSLGTGGYEQYFGPGTRLTVT.

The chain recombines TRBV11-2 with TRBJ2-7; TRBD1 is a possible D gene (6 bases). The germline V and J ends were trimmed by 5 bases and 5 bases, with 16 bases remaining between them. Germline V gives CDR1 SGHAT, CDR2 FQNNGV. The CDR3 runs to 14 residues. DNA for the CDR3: TGTGCCAGCAGCCCCATACAGGGTTTAGACGAGCAGTACTTC. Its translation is CASSPIQGLDEQYF.

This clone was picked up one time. CDR3 in amino acids: CASGLVIWGGLGETQYF. DNA for the CDR3: TGTGCTAGTGGTTTGGTAATCTGGGGTGGCCTAGGGGAGACCCAGTACTTC. This chain links TRBV12-5 with TRBJ2-5; no firm D call. Germline assignment: CDR1 LGHNT and CDR2 FRNRAP. This CDR3 is 17 amino acids long. The V end lost 0 bases, the J end lost 5 bases, and 19 bases lay between the germline ends.